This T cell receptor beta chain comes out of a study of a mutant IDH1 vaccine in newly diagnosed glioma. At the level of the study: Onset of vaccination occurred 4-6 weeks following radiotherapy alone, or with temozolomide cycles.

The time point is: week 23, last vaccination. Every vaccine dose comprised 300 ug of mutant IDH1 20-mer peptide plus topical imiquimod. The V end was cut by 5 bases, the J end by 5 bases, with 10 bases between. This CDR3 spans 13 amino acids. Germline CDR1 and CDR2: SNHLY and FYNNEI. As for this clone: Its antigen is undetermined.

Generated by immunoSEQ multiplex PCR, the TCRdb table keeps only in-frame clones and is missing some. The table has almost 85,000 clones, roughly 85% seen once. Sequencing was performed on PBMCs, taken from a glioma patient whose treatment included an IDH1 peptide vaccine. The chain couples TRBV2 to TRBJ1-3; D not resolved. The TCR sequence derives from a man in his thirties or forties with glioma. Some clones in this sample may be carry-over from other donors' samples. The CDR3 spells CASSLYSRNTIYF. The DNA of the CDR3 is TGTGCCAGCAGTTTGTATTCTAGAAACACCATATATTTT.